Reported below is one T cell receptor (beta chain). The antigen remains unidentified. Only in-frame clones appear in the TCRdb table, and some are missing; sequencing was by immunoSEQ multiplex PCR. The profile covers some 170,000 clones, with roughly nine tenths appearing a single time and 1.6% taken by the ten largest. This sample was taken from a study of T cell responses to AZD1222 COVID-19 vaccine. Points from the study as a whole: Females made up more of the donors, who were largely white British, and clonal diversity may have come out too low. Just a handful of AZD1222 recipients were seropositive at baseline.

Here the sequenced sample was peripheral blood, taken on day 0 of AZD1222 vaccination. The clonotype was recovered from an adult in good health.

The CDR3 here is CASSPYETAGFYEQYF. DNA of the CDR3: TGCGCCAGCAGCCCCTACGAAACAGCGGGTTTCTACGAGCAGTACTTC. This chain uses TRBV4-1 with TRBJ2-7; D perhaps matches TRBD2 (6 bases). V dropped 4 bases and J dropped 3 bases, with 19 bases sitting between them. The germline V gene encodes CDR1 MGHRA and CDR2 YSYEKL. The CDR3 loop spans 16 amino acids.